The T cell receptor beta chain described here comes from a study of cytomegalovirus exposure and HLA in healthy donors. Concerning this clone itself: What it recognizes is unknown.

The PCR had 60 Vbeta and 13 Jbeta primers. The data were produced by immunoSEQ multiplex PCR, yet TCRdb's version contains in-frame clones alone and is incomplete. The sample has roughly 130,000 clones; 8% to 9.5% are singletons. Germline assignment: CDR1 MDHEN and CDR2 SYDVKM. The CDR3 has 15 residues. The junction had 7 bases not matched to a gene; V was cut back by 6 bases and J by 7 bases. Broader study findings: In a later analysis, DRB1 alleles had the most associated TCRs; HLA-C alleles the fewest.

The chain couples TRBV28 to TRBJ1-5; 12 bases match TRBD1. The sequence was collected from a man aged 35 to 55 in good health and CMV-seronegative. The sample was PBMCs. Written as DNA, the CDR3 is TGTGCCAGCAGACCCGGGACAGGGGGCGGGCAGCCCCAGCATTTT. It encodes CASRPGTGGGQPQHF.